This TCR beta chain is from a study of cytomegalovirus exposure and HLA in healthy donors. General study results and limits: High specificity and sensitivity for cytomegalovirus status were reported for the classifier.

As for this clone: Its antigen is unidentified.

Vbeta (60) and Jbeta (13) primers were used in the PCR. Only in-frame clones appear in the TCRdb table, and some are missing; sequencing was by immunoSEQ multiplex PCR. Of some 140,000 clones listed, approximately 60% are singletons. The V end lost 5 bases, the J end lost 1 base, and 12 bases lay between the germline ends. In germline, CDR1 is MGHDK, CDR2 SYGVNS. The CDR3 spans 15 residues. The specimen sequenced was PBMCs. The receptor was derived from a woman aged 40 to 50 in good health and CMV-seronegative. This chain joins TRBV25-1 and TRBJ2-1, with TRBD2 as a possible D gene (5 bases). DNA for the CDR3: TGTGCCAGCAGTTTTTCTAGCCCTTCCTACAATGAGCAGTTCTTC. Its protein product is CASSFSSPSYNEQFF.